This T cell receptor (beta chain) originates from a study of neurological immune-mediated disorders. In its sample, this clonotype was seen many times. The V segment lost 4 bases and the J segment 5 bases; nucleotides outside the gene matches: 8. CDR3 length: 15 amino acids. Germline CDR1 is SGHTA and CDR2 is FQGNSA. From 15-18 subjects, every sequencing run obtained over 180 million TCR-beta sequences. TCRdb re-derived calls from the 5' RACE reads in MiXCR, one entry per CDR3 protein. The data contain tens of thousands of distinct CDR3 sequences, over 9% of them singletons. The sequenced sample was PBMCs. V gene TRBV7-2 combines with J gene TRBJ2-1, with 7 bases fitting TRBD1. This clonotype was sampled from a woman aged 25 to 39 with HTLV-1-associated myelopathy (HAM/TSP). The CDR3 spells CASSSPLDRDNEQFF. The CDR3 DNA reads as TGTGCCAGCAGCTCGCCACTCGACAGGGACAATGAGCAGTTCTTC. Combining the CDR3 with reference TRBV7-2 and TRBJ2-1 gives the whole variable domain GAGVSQSPSNKVTEKGKDVELRCDPISGHTALYWYRQSLGQGLEFLIYFQGNSAPDKSGLPSDRFSAERTGGSVSTLTIQRTQQEDSAVYLCASSSPLDRDNEQFFGPGTRLTVL.